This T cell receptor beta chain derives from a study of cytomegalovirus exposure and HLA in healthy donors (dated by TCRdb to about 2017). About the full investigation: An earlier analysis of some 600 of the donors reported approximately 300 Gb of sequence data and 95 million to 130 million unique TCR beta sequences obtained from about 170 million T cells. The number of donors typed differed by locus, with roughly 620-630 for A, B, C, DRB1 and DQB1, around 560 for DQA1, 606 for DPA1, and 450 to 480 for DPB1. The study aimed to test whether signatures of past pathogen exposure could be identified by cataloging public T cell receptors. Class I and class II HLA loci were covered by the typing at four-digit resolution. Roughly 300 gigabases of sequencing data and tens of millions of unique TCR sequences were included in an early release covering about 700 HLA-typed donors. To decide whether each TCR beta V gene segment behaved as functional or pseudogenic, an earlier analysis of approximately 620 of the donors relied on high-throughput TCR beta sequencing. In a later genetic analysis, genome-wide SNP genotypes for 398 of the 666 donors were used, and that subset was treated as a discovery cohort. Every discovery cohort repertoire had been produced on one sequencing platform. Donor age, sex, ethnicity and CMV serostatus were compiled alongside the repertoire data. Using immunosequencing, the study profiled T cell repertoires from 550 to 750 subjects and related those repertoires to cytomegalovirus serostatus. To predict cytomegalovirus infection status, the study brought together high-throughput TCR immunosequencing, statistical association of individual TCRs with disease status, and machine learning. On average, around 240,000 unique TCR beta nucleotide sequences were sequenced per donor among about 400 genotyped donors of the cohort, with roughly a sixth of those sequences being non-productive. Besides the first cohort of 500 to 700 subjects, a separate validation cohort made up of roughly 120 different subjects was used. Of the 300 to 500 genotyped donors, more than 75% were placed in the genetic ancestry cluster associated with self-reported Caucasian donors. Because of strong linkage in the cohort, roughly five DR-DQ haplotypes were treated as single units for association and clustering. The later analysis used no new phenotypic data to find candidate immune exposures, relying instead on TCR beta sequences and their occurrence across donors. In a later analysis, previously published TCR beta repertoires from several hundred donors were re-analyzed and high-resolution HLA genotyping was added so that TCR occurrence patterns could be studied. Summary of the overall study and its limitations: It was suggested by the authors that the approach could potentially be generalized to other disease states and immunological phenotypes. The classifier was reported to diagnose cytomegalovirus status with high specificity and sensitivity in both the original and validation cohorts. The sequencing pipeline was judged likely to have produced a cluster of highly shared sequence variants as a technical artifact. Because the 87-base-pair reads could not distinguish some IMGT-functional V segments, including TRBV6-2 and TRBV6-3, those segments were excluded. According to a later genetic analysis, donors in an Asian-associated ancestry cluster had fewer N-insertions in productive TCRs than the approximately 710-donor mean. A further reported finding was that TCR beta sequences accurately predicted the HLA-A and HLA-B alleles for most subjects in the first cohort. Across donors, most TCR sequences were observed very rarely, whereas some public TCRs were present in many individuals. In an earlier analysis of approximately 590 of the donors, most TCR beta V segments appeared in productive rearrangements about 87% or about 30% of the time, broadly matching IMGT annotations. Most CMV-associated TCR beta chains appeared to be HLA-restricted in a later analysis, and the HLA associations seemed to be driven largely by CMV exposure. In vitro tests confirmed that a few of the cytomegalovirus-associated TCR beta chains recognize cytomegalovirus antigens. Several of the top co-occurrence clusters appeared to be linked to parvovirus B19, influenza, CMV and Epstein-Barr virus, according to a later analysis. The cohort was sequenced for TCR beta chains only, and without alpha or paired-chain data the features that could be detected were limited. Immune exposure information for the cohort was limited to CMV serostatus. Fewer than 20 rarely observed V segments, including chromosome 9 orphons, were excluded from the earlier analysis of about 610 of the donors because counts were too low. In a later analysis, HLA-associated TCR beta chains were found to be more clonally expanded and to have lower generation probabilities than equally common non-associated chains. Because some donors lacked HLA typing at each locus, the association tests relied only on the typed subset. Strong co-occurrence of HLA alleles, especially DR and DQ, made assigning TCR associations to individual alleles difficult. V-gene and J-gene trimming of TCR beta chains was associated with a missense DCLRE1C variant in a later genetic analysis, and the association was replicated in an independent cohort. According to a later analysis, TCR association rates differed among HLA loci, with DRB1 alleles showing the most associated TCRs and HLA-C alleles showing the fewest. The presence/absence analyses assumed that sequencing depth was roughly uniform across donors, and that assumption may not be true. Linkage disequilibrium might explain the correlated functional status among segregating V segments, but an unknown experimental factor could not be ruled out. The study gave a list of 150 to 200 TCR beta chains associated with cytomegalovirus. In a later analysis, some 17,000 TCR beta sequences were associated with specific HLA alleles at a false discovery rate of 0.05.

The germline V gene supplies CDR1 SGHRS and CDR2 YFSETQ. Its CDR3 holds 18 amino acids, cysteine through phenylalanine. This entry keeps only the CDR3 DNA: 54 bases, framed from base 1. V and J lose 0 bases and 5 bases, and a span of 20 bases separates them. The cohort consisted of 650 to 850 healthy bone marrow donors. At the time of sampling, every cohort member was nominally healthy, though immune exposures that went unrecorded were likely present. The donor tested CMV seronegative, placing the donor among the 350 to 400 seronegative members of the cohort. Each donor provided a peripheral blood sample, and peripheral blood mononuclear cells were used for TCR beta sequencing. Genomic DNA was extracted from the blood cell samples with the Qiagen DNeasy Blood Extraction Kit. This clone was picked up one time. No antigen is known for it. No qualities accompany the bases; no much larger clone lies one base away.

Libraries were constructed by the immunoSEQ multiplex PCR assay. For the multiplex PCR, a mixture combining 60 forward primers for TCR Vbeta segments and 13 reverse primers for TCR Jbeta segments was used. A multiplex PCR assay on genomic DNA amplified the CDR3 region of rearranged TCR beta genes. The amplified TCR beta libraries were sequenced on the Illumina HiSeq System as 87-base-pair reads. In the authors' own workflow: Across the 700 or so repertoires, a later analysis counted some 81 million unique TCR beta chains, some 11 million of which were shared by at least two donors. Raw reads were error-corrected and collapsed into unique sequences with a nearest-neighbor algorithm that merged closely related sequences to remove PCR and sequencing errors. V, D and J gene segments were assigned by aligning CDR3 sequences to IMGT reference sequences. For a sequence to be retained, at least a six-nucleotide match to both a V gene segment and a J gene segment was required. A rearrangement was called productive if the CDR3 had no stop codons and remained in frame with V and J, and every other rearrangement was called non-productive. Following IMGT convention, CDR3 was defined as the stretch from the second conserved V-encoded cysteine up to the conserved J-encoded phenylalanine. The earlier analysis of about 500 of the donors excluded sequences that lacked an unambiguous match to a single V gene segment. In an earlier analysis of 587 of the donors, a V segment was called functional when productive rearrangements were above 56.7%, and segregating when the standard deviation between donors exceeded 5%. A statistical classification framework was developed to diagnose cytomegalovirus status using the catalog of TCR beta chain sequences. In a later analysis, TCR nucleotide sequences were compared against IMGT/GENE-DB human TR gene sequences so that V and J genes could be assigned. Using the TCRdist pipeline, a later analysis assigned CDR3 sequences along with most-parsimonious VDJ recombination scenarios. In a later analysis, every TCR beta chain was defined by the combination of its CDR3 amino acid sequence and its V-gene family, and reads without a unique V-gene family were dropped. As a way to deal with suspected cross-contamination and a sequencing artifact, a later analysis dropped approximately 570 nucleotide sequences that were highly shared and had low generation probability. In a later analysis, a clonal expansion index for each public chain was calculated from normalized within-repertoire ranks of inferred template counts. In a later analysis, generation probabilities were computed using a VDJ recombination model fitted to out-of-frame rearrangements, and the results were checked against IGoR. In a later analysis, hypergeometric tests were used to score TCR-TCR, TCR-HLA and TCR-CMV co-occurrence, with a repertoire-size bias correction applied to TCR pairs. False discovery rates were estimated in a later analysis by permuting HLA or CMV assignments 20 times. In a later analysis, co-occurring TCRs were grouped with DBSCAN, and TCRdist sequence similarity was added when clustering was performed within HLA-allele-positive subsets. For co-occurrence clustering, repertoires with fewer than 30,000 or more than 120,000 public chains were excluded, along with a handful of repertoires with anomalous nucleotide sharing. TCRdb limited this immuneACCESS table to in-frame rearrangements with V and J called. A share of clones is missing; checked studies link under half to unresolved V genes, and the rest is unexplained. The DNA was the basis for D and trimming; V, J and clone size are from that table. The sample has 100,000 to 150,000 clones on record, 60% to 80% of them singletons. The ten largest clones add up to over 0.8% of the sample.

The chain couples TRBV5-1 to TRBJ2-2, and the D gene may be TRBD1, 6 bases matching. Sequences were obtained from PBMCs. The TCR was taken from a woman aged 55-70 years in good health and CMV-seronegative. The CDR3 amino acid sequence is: CASSLAGSAGALTGELFF. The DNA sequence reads TGCGCCAGCAGCTTGGCCGGATCGGCAGGGGCTCTTACCGGGGAGCTGTTTTTT.